This T cell receptor beta chain was sequenced in a study of blood T cell repertoires in COVID-19. Study-level background: The cDNA or gDNA used as material had been derived from T cells, B-cell-depleted T cells, or PBMCs.

This clone was seen just once. Germline CDR1 and CDR2: SEHNR and FQNEAQ (reference sequence). Unmatched junction bases numbered 8, after V lost 5 bases and J lost 2 bases. The length of the CDR3 is 17 residues. Source study methods: It was from reference gene primer amplification that nucleated cell counts were estimated. The table came from immunoSEQ multiplex PCR; TCRdb's copy has only in-frame clones and leaves some out. The V and J calls and clone size are taken from that table; D and trimming were inferred from the DNA. Among fewer than 250,000 clones listed, more than 75% were seen once. The V gene is TRBV7-9, the J gene TRBJ2-6; 8 nucleotides line up with TRBD1. The specimen sequenced was peripheral blood. This sequence originates from a human donor in a cohort sampled during active COVID-19. The CDR3 nucleotides are TGTGCCAGCAGCAGTTGGGGACAGGCCGCTGGGGCCAACGTCCTGACTTTC. Translation gives CASSSWGQAAGANVLTF.